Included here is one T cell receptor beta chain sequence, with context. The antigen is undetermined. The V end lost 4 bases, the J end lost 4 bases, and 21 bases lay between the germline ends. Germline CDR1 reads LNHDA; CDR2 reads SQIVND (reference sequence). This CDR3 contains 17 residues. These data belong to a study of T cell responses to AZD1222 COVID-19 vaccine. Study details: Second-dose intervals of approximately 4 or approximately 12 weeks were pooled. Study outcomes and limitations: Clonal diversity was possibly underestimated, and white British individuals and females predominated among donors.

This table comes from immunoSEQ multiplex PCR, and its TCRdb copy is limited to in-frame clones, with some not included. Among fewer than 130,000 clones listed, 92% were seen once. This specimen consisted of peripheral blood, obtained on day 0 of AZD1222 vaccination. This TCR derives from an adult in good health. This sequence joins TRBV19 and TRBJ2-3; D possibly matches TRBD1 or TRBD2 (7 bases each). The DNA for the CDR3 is TGTGCCAGTAGTAACCCCGGGGGGAGGGGGCAGGCAGATACGCAGTATTTT. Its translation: CASSNPGGRGQADTQYF.